This is a list of T cell receptor beta chains from one sample in a study of post-analysis software for immune sequencing data. TCRdb re-called the PCR reads with MiXCR, one entry per CDR3 protein. The data hold over 700,000 distinct CDR3 sequences, with about 27% observed a single time. The sequenced material came from blood. These receptors were taken from a girl aged 5-17 years with multiple sclerosis. CDR3s leave out the opening cysteine and the closing phenylalanine or tryptophan. A D gene is named only where the DNA matches it firmly.

j_gene: TRBJ2-1
v_gene: TRBV6-2/TRBV6-3
d_gene: -
CDR3aa: ASINIAYNEQF

j_gene: TRBJ1-1
v_gene: TRBV7-9
d_gene: -
CDR3aa: ASSHDPKAF

j_gene: TRBJ2-5
v_gene: TRBV5-1
d_gene: -
CDR3aa: ASSQMGPEETQY

j_gene: TRBJ2-1
v_gene: TRBV7-9
d_gene: -
CDR3aa: ASSSGTLRDEQF

j_gene: TRBJ2-3
v_gene: TRBV6-4
d_gene: -
CDR3aa: ASSERIGTDTQY

j_gene: TRBJ2-1
v_gene: TRBV28
d_gene: TRBD2
CDR3aa: ASRSGTSAYNEQF

j_gene: TRBJ2-7
v_gene: TRBV5-1
d_gene: -
CDR3aa: ASSSSGAYEQY

j_gene: TRBJ1-2
v_gene: TRBV4-1
d_gene: -
CDR3aa: ASSPPALNYGYT

j_gene: TRBJ2-1
v_gene: TRBV4-1
d_gene: TRBD2
CDR3aa: ASSHIAGGSYNEQF

j_gene: TRBJ2-3
v_gene: TRBV20-1
d_gene: -
CDR3aa: SAGAPRSDTQY

j_gene: TRBJ1-4
v_gene: TRBV20-1
d_gene: TRBD1
CDR3aa: SARSPRTGNEKLF

j_gene: TRBJ2-3
v_gene: TRBV5-5
d_gene: TRBD1
CDR3aa: ASSSGQVSTDTQY

j_gene: TRBJ2-1
v_gene: TRBV5-1
d_gene: TRBD2
CDR3aa: ASSLVSGRRF

j_gene: TRBJ2-1
v_gene: TRBV16
d_gene: -
CDR3aa: TSSQFLRTPSEQF

j_gene: TRBJ1-2
v_gene: TRBV5-5
d_gene: -
CDR3aa: ASSWVRGSGLGYT

j_gene: TRBJ1-2
v_gene: TRBV29-1
d_gene: -
CDR3aa: SVDREPYHGYT

j_gene: TRBJ1-5
v_gene: TRBV20-1
d_gene: TRBD1
CDR3aa: SARGQGSGYSNQPQH

j_gene: TRBJ1-5
v_gene: TRBV20-1
d_gene: -
CDR3aa: SAAGGYNQPQH